This T cell receptor (beta chain) came from a study of blood T cell repertoires in COVID-19. About the study: PBMCs, B-cell-depleted T cells, or T cells were the source of the cDNA or gDNA that made up the material.

Participants spanned ages about 18 to 100 years and resided in about 25 US areas. Clinical histories supplied by participants themselves formed the basis of cohort assignment. This clone was counted a few times. Measured with immunoSEQ multiplex PCR; TCRdb has only the in-frame clones, and not every one. The sample shows 310,000 or so clones, 87% of them seen only once. The germline V gene encodes CDR1 SGHRS and CDR2 YFSETQ. The CDR3 has 16 residues. Trimming removed 0 bases at V and 7 bases at J, with 17 bases between. Sequenced: PBMCs or T cells enriched from blood (not recorded which). This clonotype was sampled from a woman younger than 35 who had recovered from COVID-19. The chain is built from TRBV5-1 and TRBJ1-5; D is perhaps TRBD1 (5 bases). Here the CDR3 DNA reads TGCGCCAGCAGCTTGGGTCTAGGAGGGGATGGACAGCCCCAGCATTTT. As protein: CASSLGLGGDGQPQHF.